This TCR beta chain appears in the sequencing data of a study of glioma-infiltrating T cells after dendritic cell vaccination. At the level of the study: The vaccine used monocyte-derived dendritic cells pulsed overnight with autologous tumor lysate.

The PCR used 60 V beta and 13 J beta primers. Clones were read by immunoSEQ multiplex PCR, and TCRdb kept only the in-frame ones, dropping some. The repertoire holds 55,000 to 70,000 clones, 82% seen once, with 9% to 10% in the top ten. The CDR3 has 14 residues. Trimming took 5 bases from V and 4 from J, leaving 13 bases between them. Per germline, CDR1 SGHTA and CDR2 FQGNSA. This clone was counted once. The chain couples TRBV7-2 to TRBJ2-3; D perhaps matches TRBD2 (6 bases). Sequenced here: blood, sampled before dendritic cell vaccination. This TCR was sampled from a human donor with glioblastoma. CDR3 nucleotides: TGTGCCAGCAGCCGCGCCCGGGGGTCAGATACGCAGTATTTT. It yields the protein CASSRARGSDTQYF.